These 21 T cell receptor beta chains were all obtained from the same sample, sequenced in a study of patients and donors after allogeneic stem cell transplantation. TCRdb re-called the RT-PCR reads with MiXCR, one entry per CDR3 protein. The sample holds about 160,000 distinct CDR3 sequences, approximately 25% seen once. What was sequenced was blood, either unsorted or a sorted T cell fraction (not recorded which). The origin of the receptors is a human donor who was either an allogeneic HSCT recipient or a stem cell or donor lymphocyte infusion donor (not recorded which). It is not recorded whose cells these are; they may come from a transplant donor.

J is TRBJ2-3 and V is TRBV7-9; D gene uncertain. The V gene's germline CDR1 is SEHNR and CDR2 FQNEAQ (reference sequence). V dropped 5 bases and J dropped 0 bases, with 9 bases sitting between them. This CDR3 is 14 amino acids long. As DNA, the CDR3 is TGTGCCAGCAGCCCCGTCATAAGCACAGATACGCAGTATTTT. It is translated as CASSPVISTDTQYF.

The CDR3, as DNA: TGTGCCAGCAGCTTATTGGGAGGTCGGGCAGATACGCAGTATTTT. The encoded protein is CASSLLGGRADTQYF. This chain uses TRBV7-6 with TRBJ2-3; D is possibly TRBD2 (6 bases). Germline-derived CDR1 and CDR2 are SGHVS and FNYEAQ. The V end was cut by 2 bases, the J end by 4 bases, with 13 bases between. CDR3 size: 15 residues.

The rearrangement uses TRBV2 and TRBJ2-7; 10 bases fit TRBD1. The CDR3 runs 13 residues. The V segment lost 8 bases and the J segment 4 bases; nucleotides outside the gene matches: 5. Germline CDR1 SNHLY, CDR2 FYNNEI. The CDR3 DNA follows: TGTGCCAGCTCGGGACAGGGGAATTACGAGCAGTACTTC. Translating gives CASSGQGNYEQYF.

In DNA, the CDR3 is TGTGCCAGCAGCACCCGAGCCGGGACAGGGGATGGCTACACCTTC. This gives the protein CASSTRAGTGDGYTF. The chain is built from TRBV7-3 and TRBJ1-2, with 10 positions matching TRBD1. V was clipped by 5 bases and J by 6 bases; unmatched bases: 9. The CDR3 is 15 amino acids. CDR1 and CDR2 (germline): SGHTA, FQGTGA.

This clonotype came up a few times. The chain joins TRBV10-3 to TRBJ1-3; D perhaps matches TRBD1 (5 bases). CDR1 is ENHRY and CDR2 is SYGVKD in the germline V gene. The length of the CDR3 is 17 residues. Trimming cost V 3 bases and J 0 bases, with 15 bases left between them. CDR3 sequence: CAISERRDPSSGNTIYF. As DNA, the CDR3 is TGTGCCATCAGTGAAAGGAGGGACCCTTCCTCTGGAAACACCATATATTTT.

This clonotype was detected a few times. V usage is TRBV28 and J usage is TRBJ2-1; D may be TRBD1 (5 bases). Germline CDR1 is MDHEN and CDR2 is SYDVKM. This CDR3 is 17 amino acids long. Trimming removed 0 bases at V and 5 bases at J, with 17 bases between. The CDR3 reads CASSLCWLTAEDNEQFF. DNA for the CDR3: TGTGCCAGCAGTTTATGCTGGCTGACAGCCGAGGACAATGAGCAGTTCTTC.

This clonotype has a handful of counts. This chain uses TRBV7-2 with TRBJ1-5; D unresolved. In germline, CDR1 is SGHTA, CDR2 FQGNSA. V lost 3 bases and J 1 base, leaving 10 bases between the germline ends. This CDR3 contains 15 residues. The CDR3 region is CASSFIGSSNQPQHF. In nucleotides, the CDR3 is TGTGCCAGCAGCTTCATAGGGTCAAGCAATCAGCCCCAGCATTTT.

A few counts support this clonotype. CDR3 coding DNA: TGCGCCAGCAGCTTGTTCCCTGTGGGGCCCGGCACAGATACGCAGTATTTT. The encoded protein is CASSLFPVGPGTDTQYF. The rearrangement links TRBV5-1 to TRBJ2-3; possibly TRBD1 for D (5 bases). This CDR3 has 17 residues. Trimming took 1 base from V and 1 from J, leaving 16 bases between them. Germline V gene lookup returns CDR1 SGHRS and CDR2 YFSETQ.

This clonotype was found a few times. This chain uses TRBV29-1 with TRBJ2-3; D not resolved. This CDR3 spans 13 amino acids. Per germline, CDR1 SQVTM and CDR2 ANQGSEA. The ends were cut back, 2 bases at V and 0 bases at J, with 6 bases in the middle. The CDR3 sequence: CSVEKGSTDTQYF. The DNA of the CDR3 is TGCAGCGTTGAAAAGGGTAGCACAGATACGCAGTATTTT.

This clonotype has at least ten counts. The chain carries TRBV5-1 and TRBJ1-2; no reliable D call. This CDR3 has 17 residues. Germline-derived CDR1 and CDR2 are SGHRS and YFSETQ. V shed 0 bases and J shed 5 bases, with 20 bases lying between them. The CDR3 loop is CASSLGPAEVLKYGYTF. CDR3 nucleotide sequence: TGCGCCAGCAGCTTGGGCCCGGCTGAGGTATTGAAATATGGCTACACCTTC. Full variable domain (rest looked up from reference TRBV5-1 and TRBJ1-2): KAGVTQTPRYLIKTRGQQVTLSCSPISGHRSVSWYQQTPGQGLQFLFEYFSETQRNKGNFPGRFSGRQFSNSRSEMNVSTLELGDSALYLCASSLGPAEVLKYGYTFGSGTRLTVV.

This clonotype was observed a few times. The chain employs TRBV24-1 and TRBJ2-3; 9 nucleotides line up with TRBD1. V dropped 1 base and J dropped 3; count of bases not matched to a gene: 7. CDR1 is KGHDR, CDR2 SFDVKD, per germline. The length of the CDR3 is 17 residues. In DNA, the CDR3 is TGTGCCACCAGTGATTTCTCCGGGACAGGGATAACAGATACGCAGTATTTT. Its translation is CATSDFSGTGITDTQYF.

There are a few counts of this clonotype. The chain combines TRBV20-1 with TRBJ1-4; D may be TRBD1 (5 bases). The CDR3 totals 14 residues. Germline-derived CDR1 and CDR2 are DFQATT and SNEGSKA (reference sequence). Between the trimmed V and J ends, which lost 6 bases and 0 bases, there was a span of 11 bases. The CDR3 protein is CSARPGATNEKLFF. The CDR3 DNA reads TGCAGTGCAAGGCCGGGGGCAACTAATGAAAAACTGTTTTTT.

The chain combines TRBV20-1 with TRBJ2-3, with a weak D call TRBD2 (6 bases). V was shortened by 0 bases and J by 5 bases, with 12 bases between the two germline ends. This CDR3 is 14 amino acids long. The germline V gene encodes CDR1 DFQATT and CDR2 SNEGSKA (reference sequence). DNA for the CDR3: TGCAGTGCTAGAGATTGGGGACTTGTAGATACGCAGTATTTT. Protein product: CSARDWGLVDTQYF.

For the CDR3, the DNA is TGCAGCGTTGAAGATTGGGGAGTAAGCTCCTACGAGCAGTACTTC. Protein sequence: CSVEDWGVSSYEQYF. J is TRBJ2-7 and V is TRBV29-1; D is perhaps TRBD2 (5 bases). V was clipped by 0 bases and J by 0 bases, with 12 bases between them. This CDR3 spans 15 amino acids. Germline V lookup: CDR1 SQVTM, CDR2 ANQGSEA.

This clonotype was recorded a few times. The chain carries TRBV4-2 and TRBJ2-1, with 11 bases lining up with TRBD2. The CDR3 is 16 amino acids. Germline V gene sequence: CDR1 LGHNA, CDR2 YNFKEQ. With 4 bases clipped from V and 0 bases from J, the junction kept 2 bases outside the gene matches. This chain's CDR3 is CASSLTSGSSYNEQFF. In DNA, the CDR3 is TGTGCCAGCAGCCTTACTAGCGGGAGCTCCTACAATGAGCAGTTCTTC.

This clonotype has only a few counts. This chain links TRBV4-1 with TRBJ1-1; TRBD1 is a possible D gene (6 bases). The ends were cut back, 0 bases at V and 4 bases at J, with 15 bases in the middle. Germline CDR1 is MGHRA and CDR2 is YSYEKL. The CDR3 consists of 16 residues. CDR3 residues: CASSQELGAEGTEAFF. CDR3 sequence (DNA): TGCGCCAGCAGCCAAGAGTTGGGGGCAGAGGGCACTGAAGCTTTCTTT.

The chain uses TRBV27 and TRBJ1-5; D is uncertain. The CDR3 totals 21 residues. Between the trimmed V and J ends, which lost 6 bases and 0 bases, there was a span of 30 bases. Germline V gives CDR1 MNHEY, CDR2 SMNVEV (reference sequence). The CDR3 loop is CASSPLAFDGSRLYSNQPQHF. The CDR3 DNA follows: TGTGCCAGCAGCCCGCTAGCCTTCGACGGCTCGAGATTATATAGCAATCAGCCCCAGCATTTT.

V usage is TRBV5-1 and J usage is TRBJ2-3, with D possibly being TRBD2 (6 bases). V lost 0 bases and J 1 base, leaving 12 bases between the germline ends. The CDR3 is 16 residues long. The germline V gene has CDR1 SGHRS and CDR2 YFSETQ. The CDR3 DNA reads TGCGCCAGCAGCTTGGCCTTATGGGGGGGCACAGATACGCAGTATTTT. The encoded protein is CASSLALWGGTDTQYF.

This chain uses TRBV29-1 with TRBJ1-2, with D possibly TRBD1 on 5 matching bases. The V end lost 7 bases, the J end lost 8 bases, and 17 bases lay between the germline ends. The CDR3 sequence is 12 residues long. Germline loops: CDR1 SQVTM, CDR2 ANQGSEA. CDR3 amino acids: CSAAGEDSGYTF. In DNA form, the CDR3 reads TGCAGCGCCGCGGGGGAAGACTCGGGCTACACCTTC.

CDR3 sequence reads: CASSVGTGKNTEAFF. CDR3 coding DNA: TGTGCCAGCAGCGTGGGGACAGGGAAAAACACTGAAGCTTTCTTT. V gene TRBV7-9 combines with J gene TRBJ1-1; 9 nucleotides match TRBD1. The germline CDR1 and CDR2 sequences are SEHNR and FQNEAQ (reference sequence). V lost 5 bases, J lost 2 bases, and 6 bases stayed unmatched. The length of the CDR3 is 15 residues.

This clonotype has just a few counts. The chain uses TRBV5-6 and TRBJ1-4, with 7 positions matching TRBD1. V shed 5 bases and J 7 bases; nucleotides not matched to a gene: 8. Germline V lookup: CDR1 SGHDT, CDR2 YYEEEE. CDR3 size: 14 residues. The CDR3 loop is CASRRGRRAEKLFF. The CDR3 bases are TGTGCCAGCAGGAGGGGGCGTAGGGCTGAAAAACTGTTTTTT.